This entry lists 24 T cell receptor beta chains sequenced from one sample in a study of T cells in Graves' hyperthyroidism and ophthalmopathy. TCR beta CDR3 regions were amplified from RNA. A first-round RT-PCR of the TCR CDR3 used the HTBI primer set. TCRdb ran MiXCR on the multiplex PCR reads and lists one entry per CDR3 protein. In the table there are about 640,000 distinct CDR3 sequences, roughly 20% of which are singletons. Input material: blood. The receptors were gathered from a young man with Graves' ophthalmopathy.

The CDR3: CASSPKTSSDEQYF. CDR3 in DNA: TGTGCCAGCAGCCCGAAGACTAGTAGCGACGAGCAGTACTTC. The rearrangement links TRBV7-3 to TRBJ2-7; TRBD2 is a possible D gene (6 bases). The CDR3 loop spans 14 amino acids. V gave up 5 bases and J gave up 5 bases, with 16 bases separating them. CDR1 SGHTA and CDR2 FQGTGA come from the germline V gene.

In the case of this clonotype: Possible read error: a much larger clone is one base away. The V call is TRBV3-1, the J call TRBJ2-5; no clear D gene. Looked up from germline, CDR1 is LGHDT and CDR2 is YNNKEL (reference sequence). The length of the CDR3 is 13 residues. The CDR3, as DNA: TGTGCCAGCAGCCATGGCAGCCAAGGGACCCAGTACTTC. As protein: CASSHGSQGTQYF.

The chain recombines TRBV19 with TRBJ2-1; 8 nucleotides line up with TRBD2. The germline V gene has CDR1 LNHDA and CDR2 SQIVND (reference sequence). The V gene end was trimmed by 5 bases and the J gene end by 10 bases; junction bases not matched to a gene: 13. The CDR3 runs to 15 residues. Here the CDR3 reads CASSRLANVQWEQFF. CDR3 nucleotide sequence: TGTGCCAGTAGTCGACTAGCGAACGTACAATGGGAGCAGTTCTTC.

This clonotype has ten or more counts. The chain has TRBV28 and TRBJ2-7; TRBD1 aligns across 10 bases. The CDR3 has 15 amino acids. Germline V gene data show CDR1 as MDHEN and CDR2 as SYDVKM. Trimming took 6 bases from V and 3 from J; bases not matched to a gene: 8. This CDR3 is CASSLTGGVSYEQYF. The CDR3 DNA is TGTGCCAGCAGCTTGACAGGGGGCGTAAGCTACGAGCAGTACTTC.

This clonotype showed up just a few times. The V gene is TRBV2, the J gene TRBJ1-3; D is perhaps TRBD1 (5 bases). Germline V gene data show CDR1 as SNHLY and CDR2 as FYNNEI. The CDR3 is 14 amino acids. The V gene lost 10 bases and the J gene lost 2 bases, with 15 bases spanning the gap. CDR3 sequence (DNA): TGTGCCACCACCCCAGAGGGGACTGGAAACACCATATATTTT. Its translation: CATTPEGTGNTIYF.

This clonotype was observed many times. V gene TRBV28 combines with J gene TRBJ1-1, with a tentative D call TRBD1 (6 bases). The germline V gene has CDR1 MDHEN and CDR2 SYDVKM. The germline V and J ends were trimmed by 6 bases and 8 bases, with 22 bases remaining between them. The CDR3 length is 15 residues. CDR3 protein: CASSYLGTKGSEAFF. CDR3 nucleotides: TGTGCCAGCAGCTACCTCGGGACAAAAGGGAGCGAAGCTTTCTTT. Together with reference TRBV28 and TRBJ1-1, the CDR3 gives the full variable domain: DVKVTQSSRYLVKRTGEKVFLECVQDMDHENMFWYRQDPGLGLRLIYFSYDVKMKEKGDIPEGYSVSREKKERFSLILESASTNQTSMYLCASSYLGTKGSEAFFGQGTRLTVV.

The gene calls are TRBV6-2 or TRBV6-3 and TRBJ2-1, with TRBD1 matching over 7 bases. Germline CDR1 is MNHEY and CDR2 is SVGEGT. CDR3 length: 15 residues. V shed 8 bases, J shed 0 bases, and the junction held 7 bases outside the gene matches. The CDR3 protein is CASGYRDSSYNEQFF. The CDR3 DNA reads TGTGCCAGCGGATATCGGGACAGCTCCTACAATGAGCAGTTCTTC.

V gene TRBV19 combines with J gene TRBJ2-7; TRBD2 matches at 7 bases. After removal of 5 bases from V and 3 bases from J, the junction contained 7 bases not matched to a gene. This CDR3 comprises 14 residues. Looked up from germline, CDR1 is LNHDA and CDR2 is SQIVND (reference sequence). CDR3 nucleotides: TGTGCCAGTAGTCCAGCGGGGAATTACTACGAGCAGTACTTC. Translation gives CASSPAGNYYEQYF. Full variable domain (outside the CDR3, taken from reference TRBV19 and TRBJ2-7): DGGITQSPKYLFRKEGQNVTLSCEQNLNHDAMYWYRQDPGQGLRLIYYSQIVNDFQKGDIAEGYSVSREKKESFPLTVTSAQKNPTAFYLCASSPAGNYYEQYFGPGTRLTVT.

The CDR3 DNA is TGTGCCAGCAGCTCCGGGACAGGGGTTACTTCACCCCTCCACTTT. Its protein product is CASSSGTGVTSPLHF. The chain couples TRBV5-6 to TRBJ1-6; TRBD1 matches 10 bases. The J segment lost 9 bases and the V segment lost 3 bases, leaving 6 bases of the junction unmatched. Germline-derived CDR1 and CDR2 are SGHDT and YYEEEE. This CDR3 has 15 residues.

The rearrangement joins TRBV9 to TRBJ2-7, with 9 bases fitting TRBD2. This CDR3 has 15 amino acids. Germline assignment: CDR1 SGDLS and CDR2 YYNGEE. The V and J ends lost 0 bases and 2 bases, in that order; junction bases with no gene match: 3. The CDR3 reads CASSVEASGTYEQYF. The CDR3 nucleotides read TGTGCCAGCAGCGTAGAGGCTAGCGGGACCTACGAGCAGTACTTC.

In its sample, this clonotype was seen a few times. The chain joins TRBV7-9 to TRBJ2-1, with a tentative D call TRBD2 (7 bases). V was trimmed by 4 bases and J by 6 bases, leaving 13 bases between them. The V gene's germline CDR1 is SEHNR and CDR2 FQNEAQ (reference sequence). The CDR3 has 14 amino acids. The CDR3: CASSSGGQPNEQFF. The CDR3 DNA is TGTGCCAGCAGCTCGGGGGGCCAGCCCAATGAGCAGTTCTTC.

This clonotype has more than one count but fewer than ten. This rearrangement joins TRBV9 to TRBJ2-5; possible D gene TRBD1, 5 bases. CDR3 size: 13 residues. Germline V gives CDR1 SGDLS, CDR2 YYNGEE. V lost 0 bases and J lost 3, with 6 bases in between. CDR3 coding DNA: TGTGCCAGCAGCGTAGGACAGAAAGAGACCCAGTACTTC. Translated, it gives CASSVGQKETQYF. The full variable domain, with the rest looked up from reference TRBV9 and TRBJ2-5, is DSGVTQTPKHLITATGQRVTLRCSPRSGDLSVYWYQQSLDQGLQFLIQYYNGEERAKGNILERFSAQQFPDLHSELNLSSLELGDSALYFCASSVGQKETQYFGPGTRLLVL.

Many counts were recorded for this clonotype. This rearrangement joins TRBV7-2 to TRBJ1-2; the match to TRBD1 covers 8 bases. CDR1 and CDR2 from the germline V gene are SGHTA and FQGNSA. The CDR3 has 16 amino acids. Trimming at V came to 4 bases and at J to 7 bases, leaving 14 bases not matched to a gene. CDR3: CASSSAGDRGKLGYTF. As DNA, the CDR3 is TGTGCCAGCAGCTCGGCAGGCGACAGGGGAAAACTTGGCTACACCTTC.

At least ten counts were recorded for this clonotype. The gene calls are TRBV19 and TRBJ2-2, with 11 bases identical to TRBD2. Unmatched junction bases numbered 10, after V lost 6 bases and J lost 7 bases. The CDR3 totals 16 residues. The germline gives CDR1 LNHDA, CDR2 SQIVND (reference sequence). DNA for the CDR3: TGTGCCAGTAGCTGGACTAGCGGGCTGGGTGTCGGGGAGCTGTTTTTT. This gives the protein CASSWTSGLGVGELFF.

This clonotype was observed a few times. The chain uses TRBV3-1 and TRBJ1-6; no definite D call. The CDR3 spans 16 residues. Germline CDR1 is LGHDT and CDR2 is YNNKEL (reference sequence). V lost 1 base to trimming and J lost 9 bases, with 16 bases between them. In DNA form, the CDR3 reads TGTGCCAGCAGCCAAGCCGCTGCGGGAGGGATTTCACCCCTCCACTTT. This gives the protein CASSQAAAGGISPLHF.

The table lists this clonotype with a few counts. J is TRBJ2-1 and V is TRBV28; the match to TRBD2 covers 10 bases. The V gene end was trimmed by 5 bases and the J gene end by 6 bases; junction bases not matched to a gene: 10. The germline V gene has CDR1 MDHEN and CDR2 SYDVKM. The CDR3 length is 16 residues. CDR3 in amino acids: CASSPPAGGPGNEQFF. CDR3 nucleotides: TGTGCCAGCAGTCCACCAGCGGGAGGGCCGGGCAATGAGCAGTTCTTC. The full variable domain, with the rest looked up from reference TRBV28 and TRBJ2-1, is DVKVTQSSRYLVKRTGEKVFLECVQDMDHENMFWYRQDPGLGLRLIYFSYDVKMKEKGDIPEGYSVSREKKERFSLILESASTNQTSMYLCASSPPAGGPGNEQFFGPGTRLTVL.

This clonotype was seen repeatedly, ten times or more. This chain uses TRBV5-1 with TRBJ2-1; 9 bases map to TRBD2. V shed 6 bases and J 8 bases; nucleotides not matched to a gene: 15. This CDR3 is 16 amino acids long. The V gene's germline CDR1 is SGHRS and CDR2 YFSETQ. The CDR3 region is CASNRKAASGTDEQFF. As DNA, the CDR3 is TGCGCCAGCAATCGTAAGGCGGCTAGCGGGACAGATGAGCAGTTCTTC. The entire variable domain, with the rest obtained from reference TRBV5-1 and TRBJ2-1, is as follows: KAGVTQTPRYLIKTRGQQVTLSCSPISGHRSVSWYQQTPGQGLQFLFEYFSETQRNKGNFPGRFSGRQFSNSRSEMNVSTLELGDSALYLCASNRKAASGTDEQFFGPGTRLTVL.

This clonotype came up a few times. V usage is TRBV20-1 and J usage is TRBJ2-1; D call uncertain. With 4 bases removed from V and 4 bases from J, the gap between germline ends came to 14 bases. The CDR3 consists of 14 residues. From germline, CDR1 is DFQATT and CDR2 SNEGSKA (reference sequence). For the CDR3, the DNA is TGCAGTGCTAAGGCCCCAAGGGAATACAATGAGCAGTTCTTC. Its protein is CSAKAPREYNEQFF.

There are many counts of this clonotype. The rearrangement joins TRBV4-1 to TRBJ2-1, with 11 bases identical to TRBD2. The trim removed 4 bases at V and 2 bases at J, leaving 4 bases unmatched. Germline-derived CDR1 and CDR2 are MGHRA and YSYEKL. The CDR3 totals 16 residues. CDR3 sequence reads: CASSLGTSGPYNEQFF. The CDR3 nucleotides are TGCGCCAGCAGCCTTGGGACTAGCGGACCCTACAATGAGCAGTTCTTC.

The sample holds a few counts of this clonotype. J is TRBJ2-1 and V is TRBV29-1, with 12 bases that match TRBD1. In germline, CDR1 is SQVTM, CDR2 ANQGSEA. The CDR3 is made up of 14 amino acids. The J segment lost 8 bases and the V segment lost 8 bases, leaving 10 bases of the junction unmatched. The CDR3 region is CSTEPGQGAYEQFF. The CDR3 DNA reads as TGCAGCACCGAACCGGGACAGGGGGCCTATGAGCAGTTCTTC.

The chain combines TRBV24-1 with TRBJ2-2, with 7 bases that match TRBD2. The CDR3 is made up of 15 amino acids. J lost 3 bases, V lost 9 bases, and 9 bases had no gene match. The germline V gene encodes CDR1 KGHDR and CDR2 SFDVKD. CDR3 coding DNA: TGTGCCACCGGTAGCGGGCGAAAAGACACCGGGGAGCTGTTTTTT. As protein: CATGSGRKDTGELFF.

As to this clonotype: Germline and junction disagree at one end, which may indicate a read error. V gene TRBV27 combines with J gene TRBJ1-2, with 7 nucleotides matching TRBD1. The CDR3 has 17 residues. The germline V gene encodes CDR1 MNHEY and CDR2 SMNVEV (reference sequence). CDR3 region: CASSLFGTDKLGDGYTF. CDR3 coding DNA: TGTGCCAGCAGCTTATTCGGGACAGACAAACTAGGGGATGGCTACACCTTC.

The chain recombines TRBV7-2 with TRBJ1-5; no firm D call. This CDR3 is built from 14 residues. The ends were cut back, 1 base at V and 3 bases at J, with 7 bases in the middle. Looked up from germline, CDR1 is SGHTA and CDR2 is FQGNSA. The CDR3 reads CASSLERFNQPQHF. CDR3 in DNA: TGTGCCAGCAGCTTAGAGAGGTTCAATCAGCCCCAGCATTTT.

This clonotype appeared a few times. The chain recombines TRBV6-2 or TRBV6-3 with TRBJ1-4; unclear D gene. CDR3 length: 12 amino acids. Germline V gene lookup returns CDR1 MNHEY and CDR2 SVGEGT. Trimming stripped 0 bases from V and 6 bases from J, with 2 bases between. CDR3: CASSYSHEKLFF. The CDR3 nucleotides read TGTGCCAGCAGTTACTCCCATGAAAAACTGTTTTTT.